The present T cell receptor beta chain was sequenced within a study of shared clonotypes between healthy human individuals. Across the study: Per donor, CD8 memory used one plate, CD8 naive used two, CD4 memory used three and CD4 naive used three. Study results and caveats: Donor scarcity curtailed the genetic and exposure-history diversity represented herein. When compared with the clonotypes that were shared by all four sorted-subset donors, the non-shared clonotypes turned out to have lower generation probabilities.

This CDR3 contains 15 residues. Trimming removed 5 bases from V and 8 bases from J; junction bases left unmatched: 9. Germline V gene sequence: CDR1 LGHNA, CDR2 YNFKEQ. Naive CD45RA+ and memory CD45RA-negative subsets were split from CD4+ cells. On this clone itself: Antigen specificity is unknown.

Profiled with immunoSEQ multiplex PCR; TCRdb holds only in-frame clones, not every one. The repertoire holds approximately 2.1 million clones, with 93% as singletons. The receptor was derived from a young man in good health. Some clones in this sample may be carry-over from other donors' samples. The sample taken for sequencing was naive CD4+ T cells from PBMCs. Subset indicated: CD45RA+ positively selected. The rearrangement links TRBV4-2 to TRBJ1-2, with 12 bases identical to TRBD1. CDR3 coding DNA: TGTGCCAGCAGCAAGGAGGGACAGGGGGCGGGGGGCTACACCTTC. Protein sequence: CASSKEGQGAGGYTF.